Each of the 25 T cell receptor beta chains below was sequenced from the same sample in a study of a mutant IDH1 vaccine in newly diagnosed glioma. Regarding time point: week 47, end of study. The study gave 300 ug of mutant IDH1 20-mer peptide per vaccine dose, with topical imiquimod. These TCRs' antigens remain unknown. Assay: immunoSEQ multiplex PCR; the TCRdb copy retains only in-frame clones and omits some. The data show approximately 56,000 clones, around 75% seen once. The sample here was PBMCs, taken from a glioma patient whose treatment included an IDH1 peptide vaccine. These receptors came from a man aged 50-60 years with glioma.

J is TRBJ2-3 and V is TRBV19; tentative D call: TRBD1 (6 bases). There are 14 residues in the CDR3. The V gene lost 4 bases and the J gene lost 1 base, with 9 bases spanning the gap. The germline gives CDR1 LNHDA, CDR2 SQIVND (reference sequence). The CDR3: CASSTRQGTDTQYF. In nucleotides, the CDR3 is TGTGCCAGTAGTACTCGACAGGGCACAGATACGCAGTATTTT.

CDR3 sequence: CASSVGGRRETQYF. The CDR3 DNA reads TGTGCCAGCAGCGTAGGCGGGAGAAGGGAGACCCAGTACTTC. The rearrangement links TRBV9 to TRBJ2-5; 7 nucleotides match TRBD2. This CDR3 contains 14 residues. The germline gives CDR1 SGDLS, CDR2 YYNGEE. Trimming cost V 0 bases and J 5 bases; bases outside gene matches: 4.

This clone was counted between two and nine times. CDR3 loop: CASRGEFSGNTIYF. The DNA for the CDR3 is TGTGCCAGCAGGGGGGAGTTTTCTGGAAACACCATATATTTT. The rearrangement joins TRBV6-1 to TRBJ1-3, with D tentatively TRBD1 (5 bases). Germline V CDR1 and CDR2: MNHNS, SASEGT. The CDR3 totals 14 residues. V lost 6 bases, J lost 1 base, and 10 bases lay in between.

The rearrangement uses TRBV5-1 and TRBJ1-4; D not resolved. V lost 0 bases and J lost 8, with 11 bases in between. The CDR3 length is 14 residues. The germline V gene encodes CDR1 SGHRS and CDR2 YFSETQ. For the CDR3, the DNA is TGCGCCAGCAGCTTGGATGGGGAATACGAAAAACTGTTTTTT. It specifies CASSLDGEYEKLFF.

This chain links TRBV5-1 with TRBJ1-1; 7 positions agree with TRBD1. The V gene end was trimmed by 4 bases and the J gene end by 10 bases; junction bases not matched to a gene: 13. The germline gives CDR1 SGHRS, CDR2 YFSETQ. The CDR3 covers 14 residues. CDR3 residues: CASSQGTAQPGAFF. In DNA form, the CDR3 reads TGCGCCAGCAGCCAAGGGACAGCCCAACCGGGAGCTTTCTTT.

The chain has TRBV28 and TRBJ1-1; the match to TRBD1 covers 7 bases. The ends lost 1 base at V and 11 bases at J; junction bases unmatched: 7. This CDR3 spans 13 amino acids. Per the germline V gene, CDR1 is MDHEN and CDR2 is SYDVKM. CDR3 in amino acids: CASSLSGQPFAFF. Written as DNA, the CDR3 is TGTGCCAGCAGTTTATCGGGACAGCCGTTTGCTTTCTTT.

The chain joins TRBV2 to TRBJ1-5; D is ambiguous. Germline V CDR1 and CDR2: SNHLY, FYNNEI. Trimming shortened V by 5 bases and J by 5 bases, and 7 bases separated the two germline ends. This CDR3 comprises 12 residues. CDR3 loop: CASSLSYQPQHF. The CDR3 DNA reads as TGTGCCAGCAGTTTGAGCTATCAGCCCCAGCATTTT.

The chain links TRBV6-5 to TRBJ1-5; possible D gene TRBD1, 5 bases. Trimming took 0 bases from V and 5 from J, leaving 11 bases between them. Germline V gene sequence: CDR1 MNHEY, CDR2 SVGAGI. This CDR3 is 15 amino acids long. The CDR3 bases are TGTGCCAGCAGTTACTCGAGAGCAGGGCATCAGCCCCAGCATTTT. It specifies CASSYSRAGHQPQHF.

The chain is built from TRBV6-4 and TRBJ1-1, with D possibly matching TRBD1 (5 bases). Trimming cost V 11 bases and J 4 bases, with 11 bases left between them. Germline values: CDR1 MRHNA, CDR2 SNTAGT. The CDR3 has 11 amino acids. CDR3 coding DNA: TGTGCCGGGGGTCGGGGCACTGAAGCTTTCTTT. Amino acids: CAGGRGTEAFF.

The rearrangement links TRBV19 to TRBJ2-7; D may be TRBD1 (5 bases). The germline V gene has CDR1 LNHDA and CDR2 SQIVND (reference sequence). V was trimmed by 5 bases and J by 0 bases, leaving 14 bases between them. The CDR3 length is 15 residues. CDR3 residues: CASSPRQSSSYEQYF. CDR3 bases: TGTGCCAGTAGTCCCCGACAGTCGAGCTCCTACGAGCAGTACTTC.

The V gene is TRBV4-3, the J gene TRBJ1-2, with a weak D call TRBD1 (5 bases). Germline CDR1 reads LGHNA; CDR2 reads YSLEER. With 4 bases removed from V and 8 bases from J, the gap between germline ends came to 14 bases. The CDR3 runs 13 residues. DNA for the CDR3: TGCGCCAGCAGCCCCGGGGGGGAAGGGGGCTACACCTTC. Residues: CASSPGGEGGYTF.

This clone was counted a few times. In DNA form, the CDR3 reads TGCAGCGTTGTTCTACAGGGGCCCTCTAACTATGGCTACACCTTC. Amino acid sequence: CSVVLQGPSNYGYTF. The chain carries TRBV29-1 and TRBJ1-2; the match to TRBD1 covers 7 bases. CDR3 length: 15 residues. J was trimmed by 0 bases and V by 4 bases; bases with no gene match: 8. CDR1 and CDR2 from the germline V gene are SQVTM and ANQGSEA.

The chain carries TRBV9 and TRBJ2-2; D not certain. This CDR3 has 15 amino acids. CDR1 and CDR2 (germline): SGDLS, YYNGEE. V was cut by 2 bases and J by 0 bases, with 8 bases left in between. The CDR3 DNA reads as TGTGCCAGCAGCGTTGGCGTTCCGAACACCGGGGAGCTGTTTTTT. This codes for CASSVGVPNTGELFF.

CDR3 protein: CASSQGSDTEAFF. The CDR3 bases are TGTGCCAGCAGCCAAGGGAGCGACACTGAAGCTTTCTTT. The V gene is TRBV7-3, the J gene TRBJ1-1; D is uncertain. Germline V gene lookup returns CDR1 SGHTA and CDR2 FQGTGA. V lost 5 bases and J 3 bases, leaving 10 bases between the germline ends. The length of the CDR3 is 13 residues.

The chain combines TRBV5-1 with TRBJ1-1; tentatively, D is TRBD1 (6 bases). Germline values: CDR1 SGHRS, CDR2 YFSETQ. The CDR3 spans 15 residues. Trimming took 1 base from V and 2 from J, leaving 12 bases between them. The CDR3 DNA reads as TGCGCCAGCAGCTTGTGGCCAGGGGAAAACACTGAAGCTTTCTTT. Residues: CASSLWPGENTEAFF.

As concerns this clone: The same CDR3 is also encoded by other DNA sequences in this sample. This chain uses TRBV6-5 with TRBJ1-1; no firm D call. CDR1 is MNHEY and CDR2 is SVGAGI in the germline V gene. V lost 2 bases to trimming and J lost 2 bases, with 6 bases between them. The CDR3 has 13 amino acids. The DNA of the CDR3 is TGTGCCAGCAGTTACGAGCCTAACACTGAAGCTTTCTTT. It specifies CASSYEPNTEAFF.

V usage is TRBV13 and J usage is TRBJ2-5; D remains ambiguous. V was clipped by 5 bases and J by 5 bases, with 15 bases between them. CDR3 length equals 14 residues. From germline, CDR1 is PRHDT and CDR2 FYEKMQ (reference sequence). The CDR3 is CASSPRLGLETQYF. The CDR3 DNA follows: TGTGCCAGCAGCCCTAGGTTGGGCTTGGAGACCCAGTACTTC.

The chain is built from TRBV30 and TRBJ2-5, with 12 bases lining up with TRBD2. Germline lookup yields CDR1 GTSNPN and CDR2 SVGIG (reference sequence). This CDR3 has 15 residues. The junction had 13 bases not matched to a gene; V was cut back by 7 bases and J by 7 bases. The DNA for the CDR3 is TGTGCCTTTGAGGGGACTAGCGGGTTGACGGGGACCCAGTACTTC. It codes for CAFEGTSGLTGTQYF. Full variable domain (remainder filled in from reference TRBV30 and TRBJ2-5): SQTIHQWPATLVQPVGSPLSLECTVEGTSNPNLYWYRQAAGRGLQLLFYSVGIGQISSEVPQNLSASRPQDRQFILSSKKLLLSDSGFYLCAFEGTSGLTGTQYFGPGTRLLVL.

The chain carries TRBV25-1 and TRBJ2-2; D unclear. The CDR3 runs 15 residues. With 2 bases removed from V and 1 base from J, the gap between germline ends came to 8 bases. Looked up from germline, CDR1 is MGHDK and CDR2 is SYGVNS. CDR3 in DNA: TGTGCCAGCAGTGAACCGCAGGAGAACACCGGGGAGCTGTTTTTT. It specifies CASSEPQENTGELFF.

CDR3 in DNA: TGCAGTGCTAGCTATATGCGCGGGCAGTTCTTC. Translating gives CSASYMRGQFF. The chain is built from TRBV20-1 and TRBJ2-1; D remains ambiguous. From germline, CDR1 is DFQATT and CDR2 SNEGSKA (reference sequence). The V end lost 3 bases, the J end lost 12 bases, and 12 bases lay between the germline ends. The CDR3 is 11 residues long.

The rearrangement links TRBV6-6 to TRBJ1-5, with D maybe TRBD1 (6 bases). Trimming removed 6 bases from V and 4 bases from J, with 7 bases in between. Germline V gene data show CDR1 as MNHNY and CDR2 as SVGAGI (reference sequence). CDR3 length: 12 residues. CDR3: CASRTGNQPQHF. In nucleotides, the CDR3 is TGTGCCAGCAGAACAGGGAATCAGCCCCAGCATTTT.

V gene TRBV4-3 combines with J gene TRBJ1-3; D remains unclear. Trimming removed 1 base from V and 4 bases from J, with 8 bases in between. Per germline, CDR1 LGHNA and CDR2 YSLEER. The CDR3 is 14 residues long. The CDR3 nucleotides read TGCGCCAGCAGCCAAGGCGTGGAGGGAAACACCATATATTTT. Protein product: CASSQGVEGNTIYF.

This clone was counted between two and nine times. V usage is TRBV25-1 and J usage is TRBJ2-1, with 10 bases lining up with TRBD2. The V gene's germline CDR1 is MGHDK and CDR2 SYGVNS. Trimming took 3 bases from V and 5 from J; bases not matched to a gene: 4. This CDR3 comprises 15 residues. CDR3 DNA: TGTGCCAGCAGTGATCCCAGCGGGGGGGACAATGAGCAGTTCTTC. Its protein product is CASSDPSGGDNEQFF.

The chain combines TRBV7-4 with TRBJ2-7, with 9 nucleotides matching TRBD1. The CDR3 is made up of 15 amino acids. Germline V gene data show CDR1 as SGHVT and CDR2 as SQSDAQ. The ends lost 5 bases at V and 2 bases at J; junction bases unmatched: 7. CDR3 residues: CASSPLDRGPYEQYF. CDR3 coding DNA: TGTGCCAGCAGCCCGCTGGACAGGGGCCCCTACGAGCAGTACTTC.

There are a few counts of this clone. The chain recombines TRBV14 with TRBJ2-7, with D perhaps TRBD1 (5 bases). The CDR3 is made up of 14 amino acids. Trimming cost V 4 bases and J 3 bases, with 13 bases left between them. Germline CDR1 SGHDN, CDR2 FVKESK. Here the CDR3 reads CASSRGPTVYEQYF. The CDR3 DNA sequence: TGTGCCAGCAGCCGAGGACCGACAGTCTACGAGCAGTACTTC.